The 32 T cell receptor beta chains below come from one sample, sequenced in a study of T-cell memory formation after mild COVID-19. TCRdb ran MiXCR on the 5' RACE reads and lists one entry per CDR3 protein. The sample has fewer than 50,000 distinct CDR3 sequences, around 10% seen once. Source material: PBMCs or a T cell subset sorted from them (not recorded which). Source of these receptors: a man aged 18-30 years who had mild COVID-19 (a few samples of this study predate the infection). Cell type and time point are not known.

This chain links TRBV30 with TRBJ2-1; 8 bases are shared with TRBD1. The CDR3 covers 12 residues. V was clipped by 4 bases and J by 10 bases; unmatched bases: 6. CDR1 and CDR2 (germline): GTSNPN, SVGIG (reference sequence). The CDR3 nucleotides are TGTGCCTGGAATTTACAGGGGGACGAGCAGTTCTTC. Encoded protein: CAWNLQGDEQFF. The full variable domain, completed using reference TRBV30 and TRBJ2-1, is SQTIHQWPATLVQPVGSPLSLECTVEGTSNPNLYWYRQAAGRGLQLLFYSVGIGQISSEVPQNLSASRPQDRQFILSSKKLLLSDSGFYLCAWNLQGDEQFFGPGTRLTVL.

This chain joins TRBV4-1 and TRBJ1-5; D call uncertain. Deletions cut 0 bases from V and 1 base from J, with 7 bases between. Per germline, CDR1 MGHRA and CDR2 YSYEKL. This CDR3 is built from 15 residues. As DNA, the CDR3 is TGCGCCAGCAGCCAAGATATGGGGAGCAATCAGCCCCAGCATTTT. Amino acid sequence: CASSQDMGSNQPQHF.

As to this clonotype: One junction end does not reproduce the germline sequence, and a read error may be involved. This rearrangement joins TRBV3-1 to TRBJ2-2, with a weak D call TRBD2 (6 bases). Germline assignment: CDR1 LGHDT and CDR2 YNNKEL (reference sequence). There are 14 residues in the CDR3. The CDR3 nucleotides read TGTGCCAGCACGCCGGGACTGAATACCGGGGAGCTGTTATTT. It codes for CASTPGLNTGELLF. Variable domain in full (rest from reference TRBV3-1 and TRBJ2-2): DTAVSQTPKYLVTQMGNDKSIKCEQNLGHDTMYWYKQDSKKFLKIMFSYNNKELIINETVPNRFSPKSPDKAHLNLHINSLELGDSAVYFCASTPGLNTGELLFGEGSRLTVL.

The CDR3 region has the DNA TGTGCCAGCAGTTACTTATGGGCTAGCGGGGGCTTAGATACGCAGTATTTT. It codes for CASSYLWASGGLDTQYF. V and J are TRBV6-5 and TRBJ2-3; 10 bases are shared with TRBD2. The germline V gene encodes CDR1 MNHEY and CDR2 SVGAGI. The trim removed 1 base at V and 5 bases at J, leaving 9 bases unmatched. The CDR3 totals 17 residues.

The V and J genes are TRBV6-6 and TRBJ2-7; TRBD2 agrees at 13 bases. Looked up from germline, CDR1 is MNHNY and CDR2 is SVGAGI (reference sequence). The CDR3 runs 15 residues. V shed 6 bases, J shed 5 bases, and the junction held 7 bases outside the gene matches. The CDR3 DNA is TGTGCCAGCAGATCTACTAGCGGGGGGGTGGACGAGCAGTACTTC. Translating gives CASRSTSGGVDEQYF.

CDR3 protein: CASSPLADRRNEKLFF. The CDR3 nucleotides read TGTGCCAGCTCACCACTGGCGGACAGGCGTAATGAAAAACTGTTTTTT. The V gene is TRBV18, the J gene TRBJ1-4, with 7 bases matching TRBD1. Trimming at V came to 1 base and at J to 4 bases, leaving 6 bases not matched to a gene. CDR1 and CDR2 (germline): KGHSH, LQKENI. This CDR3 contains 16 residues. The complete variable domain, with remaining parts taken from reference TRBV18 and TRBJ1-4, reads NAGVMQNPRHLVRRRGQEARLRCSPMKGHSHVYWYRQLPEEGLKFMVYLQKENIIDESGMPKERFSAEFPKEGPSILRIQQVVRGDSAAYFCASSPLADRRNEKLFFGSGTQLSVL.

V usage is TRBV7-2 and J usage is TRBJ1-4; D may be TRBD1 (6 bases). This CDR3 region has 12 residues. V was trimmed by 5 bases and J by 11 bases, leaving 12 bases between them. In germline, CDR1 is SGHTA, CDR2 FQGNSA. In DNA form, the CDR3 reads TGTGCCAGCAGCCTTGAGACAGGCAAACTGTTTTTT. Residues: CASSLETGKLFF.

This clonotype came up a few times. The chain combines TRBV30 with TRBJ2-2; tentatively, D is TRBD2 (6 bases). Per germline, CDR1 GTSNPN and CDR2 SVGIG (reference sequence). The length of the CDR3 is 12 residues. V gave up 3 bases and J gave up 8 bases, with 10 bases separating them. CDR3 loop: CAWRNGGGELFF. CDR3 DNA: TGTGCCTGGAGGAACGGGGGTGGGGAGCTGTTTTTT.

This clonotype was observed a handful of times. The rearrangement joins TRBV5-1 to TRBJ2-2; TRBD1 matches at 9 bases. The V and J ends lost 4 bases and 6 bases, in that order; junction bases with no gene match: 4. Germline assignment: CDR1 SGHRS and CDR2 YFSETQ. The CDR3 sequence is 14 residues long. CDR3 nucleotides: TGCGCCAGCAGCAACAGGGGGCGCGCCGGGGAGCTGTTTTTT. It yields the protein CASSNRGRAGELFF.

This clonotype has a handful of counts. CDR3 loop: CASSTPSAAGTLAKNIQYF. CDR3 nucleotide sequence: TGTGCCAGCAGCACCCCCTCCGCGGCAGGCACGTTAGCCAAAAACATTCAGTACTTC. The chain recombines TRBV7-2 with TRBJ2-4; D is unresolved. Trimming pared 5 bases from V and 0 bases from J, leaving 23 bases between. The CDR3 totals 19 residues. The germline gives CDR1 SGHTA, CDR2 FQGNSA.

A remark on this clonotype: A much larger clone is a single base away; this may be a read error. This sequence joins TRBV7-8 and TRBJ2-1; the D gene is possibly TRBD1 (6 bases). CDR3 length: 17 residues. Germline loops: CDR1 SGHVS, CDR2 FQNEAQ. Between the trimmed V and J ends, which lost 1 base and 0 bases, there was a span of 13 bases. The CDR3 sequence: CASSLVGGQSSYNEQFF. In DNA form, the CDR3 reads TGTGCCAGCAGCTTAGTTGGGGGCCAGAGCTCCTACAATGAGCAGTTCTTC.

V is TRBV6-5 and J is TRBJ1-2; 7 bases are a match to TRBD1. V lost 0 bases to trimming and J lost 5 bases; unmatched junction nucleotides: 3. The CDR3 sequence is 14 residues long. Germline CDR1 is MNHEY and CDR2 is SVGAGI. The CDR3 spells CASSYSRQGYGYTF. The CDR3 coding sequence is TGTGCCAGCAGTTACTCCCGACAGGGATATGGCTACACCTTC.

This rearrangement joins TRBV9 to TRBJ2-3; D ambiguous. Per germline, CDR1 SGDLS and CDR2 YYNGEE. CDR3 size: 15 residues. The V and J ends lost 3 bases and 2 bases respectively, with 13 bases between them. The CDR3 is CASSAGPAPTDTQYF. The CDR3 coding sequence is TGTGCCAGCAGCGCTGGACCCGCCCCCACAGATACGCAGTATTTT. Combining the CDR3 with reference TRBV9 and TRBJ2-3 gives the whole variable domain DSGVTQTPKHLITATGQRVTLRCSPRSGDLSVYWYQQSLDQGLQFLIQYYNGEERAKGNILERFSAQQFPDLHSELNLSSLELGDSALYFCASSAGPAPTDTQYFGPGTRLTVL.

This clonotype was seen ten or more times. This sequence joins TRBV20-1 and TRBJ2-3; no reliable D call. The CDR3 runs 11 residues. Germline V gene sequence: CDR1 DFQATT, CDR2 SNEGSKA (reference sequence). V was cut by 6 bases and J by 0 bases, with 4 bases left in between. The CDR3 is CSAGSTDTQYF. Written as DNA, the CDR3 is TGCAGTGCAGGGAGCACAGATACGCAGTATTTT.

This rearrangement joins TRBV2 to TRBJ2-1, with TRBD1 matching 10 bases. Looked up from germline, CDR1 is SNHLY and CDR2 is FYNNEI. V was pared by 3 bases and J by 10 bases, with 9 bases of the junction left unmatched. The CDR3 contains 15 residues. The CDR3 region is CASSERTGGRREQFF. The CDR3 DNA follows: TGTGCCAGCAGTGAGAGGACAGGGGGGCGCAGAGAGCAGTTCTTC.

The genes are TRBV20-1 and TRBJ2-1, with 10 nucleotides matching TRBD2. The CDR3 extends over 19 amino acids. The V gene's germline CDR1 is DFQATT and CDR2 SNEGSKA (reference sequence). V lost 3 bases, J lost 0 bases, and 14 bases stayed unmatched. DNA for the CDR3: TGCAGTGCTAGCTTGCTAGGAAGCGGGGGGGTGGCCTCCTACAATGAGCAGTTCTTC. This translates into CSASLLGSGGVASYNEQFF.

The DNA of the CDR3 is TGTGCCAGCAGTTATTCGGGGGGGACCTACAATGAGCAGTTCTTC. Its protein is CASSYSGGTYNEQFF. The V call is TRBV6-5, the J call TRBJ2-1, with TRBD2 matching 8 bases. Germline V gives CDR1 MNHEY, CDR2 SVGAGI. The length of the CDR3 is 15 residues. With 3 bases clipped from V and 2 bases from J, the junction kept 3 bases outside the gene matches.

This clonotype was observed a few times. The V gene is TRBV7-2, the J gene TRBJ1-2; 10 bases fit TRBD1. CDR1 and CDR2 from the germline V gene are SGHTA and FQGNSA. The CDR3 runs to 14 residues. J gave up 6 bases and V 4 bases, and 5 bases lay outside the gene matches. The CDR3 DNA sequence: TGTGCCAGCAGCTCGACGACAGGGGGCGATGGCTACACCTTC. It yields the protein CASSSTTGGDGYTF.

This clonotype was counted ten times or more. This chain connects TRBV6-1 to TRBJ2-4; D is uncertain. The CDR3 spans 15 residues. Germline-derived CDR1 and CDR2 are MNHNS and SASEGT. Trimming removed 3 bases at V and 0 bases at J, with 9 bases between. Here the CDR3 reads CASSDFGSAKNIQYF. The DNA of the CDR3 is TGTGCCAGCAGTGATTTTGGGTCAGCCAAAAACATTCAGTACTTC.

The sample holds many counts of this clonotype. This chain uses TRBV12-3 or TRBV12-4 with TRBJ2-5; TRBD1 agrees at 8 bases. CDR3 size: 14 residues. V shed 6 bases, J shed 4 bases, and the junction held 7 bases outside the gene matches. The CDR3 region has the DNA TGTGCCAGCAGACCTACAGGGGGTTTAGAGACCCAGTACTTC. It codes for CASRPTGGLETQYF.

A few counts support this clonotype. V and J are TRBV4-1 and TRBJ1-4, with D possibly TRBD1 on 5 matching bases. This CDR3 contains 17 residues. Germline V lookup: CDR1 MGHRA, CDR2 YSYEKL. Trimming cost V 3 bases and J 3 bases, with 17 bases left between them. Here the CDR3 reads CASSQGGWGSANEKLFF. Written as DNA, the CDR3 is TGCGCCAGCAGCCAGGGGGGATGGGGCAGTGCTAATGAAAAACTGTTTTTT.

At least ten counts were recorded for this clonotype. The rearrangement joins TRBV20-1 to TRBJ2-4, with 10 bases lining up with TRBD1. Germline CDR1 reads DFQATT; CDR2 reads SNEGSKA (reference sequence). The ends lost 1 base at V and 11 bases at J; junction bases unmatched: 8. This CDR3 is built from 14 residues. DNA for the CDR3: TGCAGTGCTAGAGGCGGACAGGGGGGACGGCTTCAGTACTTC. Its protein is CSARGGQGGRLQYF.

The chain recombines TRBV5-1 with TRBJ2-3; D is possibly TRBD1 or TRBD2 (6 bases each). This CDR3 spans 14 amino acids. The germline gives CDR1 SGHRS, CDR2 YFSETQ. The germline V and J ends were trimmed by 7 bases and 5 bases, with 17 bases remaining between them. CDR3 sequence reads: CASAQRGAGDTQYF. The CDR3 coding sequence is TGCGCCAGCGCTCAGAGGGGGGCCGGAGATACGCAGTATTTT.

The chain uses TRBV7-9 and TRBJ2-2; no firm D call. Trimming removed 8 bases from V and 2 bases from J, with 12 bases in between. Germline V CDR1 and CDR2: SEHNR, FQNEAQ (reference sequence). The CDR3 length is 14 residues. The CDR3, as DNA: TGTGCCAGCGTGGCACCCTCAAACACCGGGGAGCTGTTTTTT. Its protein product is CASVAPSNTGELFF. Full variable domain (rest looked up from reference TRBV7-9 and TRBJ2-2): DTGVSQNPRHKITKRGQNVTFRCDPISEHNRLYWYRQTLGQGPEFLTYFQNEAQLEKSRLLSDRFSAERPKGSFSTLEIQRTEQGDSAMYLCASVAPSNTGELFFGEGSRLTVL.

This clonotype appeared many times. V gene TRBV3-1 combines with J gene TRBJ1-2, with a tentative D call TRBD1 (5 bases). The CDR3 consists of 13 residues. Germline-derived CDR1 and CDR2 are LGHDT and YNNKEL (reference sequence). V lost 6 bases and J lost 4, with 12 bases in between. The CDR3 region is CASSQQGSYGYTF. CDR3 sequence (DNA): TGTGCCAGCAGTCAGCAGGGAAGCTATGGCTACACCTTC.

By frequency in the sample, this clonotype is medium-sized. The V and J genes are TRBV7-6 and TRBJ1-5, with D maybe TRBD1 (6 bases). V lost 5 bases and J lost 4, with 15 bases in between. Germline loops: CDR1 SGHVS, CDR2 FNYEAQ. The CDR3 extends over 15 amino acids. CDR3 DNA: TGTGCCAGCAGCCTATCCGGGACATCAAATCAGCCCCAGCATTTT. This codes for CASSLSGTSNQPQHF.

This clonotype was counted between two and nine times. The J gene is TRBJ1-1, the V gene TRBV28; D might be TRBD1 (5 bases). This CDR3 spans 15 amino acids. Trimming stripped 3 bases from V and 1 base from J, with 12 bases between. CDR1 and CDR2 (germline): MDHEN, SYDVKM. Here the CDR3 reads CASSFNQGRNTEAFF. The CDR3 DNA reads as TGTGCCAGCAGTTTCAATCAGGGCAGGAACACTGAAGCTTTCTTT.

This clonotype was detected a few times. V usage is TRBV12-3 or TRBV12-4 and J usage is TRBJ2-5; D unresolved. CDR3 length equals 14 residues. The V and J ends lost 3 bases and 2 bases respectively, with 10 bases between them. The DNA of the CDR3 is TGTGCCAGCAGTTTCAGGCAGCCACAAGAGACCCAGTACTTC. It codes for CASSFRQPQETQYF.

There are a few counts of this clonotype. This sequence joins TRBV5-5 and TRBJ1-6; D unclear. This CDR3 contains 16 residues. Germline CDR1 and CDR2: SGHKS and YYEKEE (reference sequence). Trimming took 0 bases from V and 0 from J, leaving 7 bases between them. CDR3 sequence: CASSLGASSYNSPLHF. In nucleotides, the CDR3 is TGTGCCAGCAGCTTGGGAGCCAGCTCCTATAATTCACCCCTCCACTTT.

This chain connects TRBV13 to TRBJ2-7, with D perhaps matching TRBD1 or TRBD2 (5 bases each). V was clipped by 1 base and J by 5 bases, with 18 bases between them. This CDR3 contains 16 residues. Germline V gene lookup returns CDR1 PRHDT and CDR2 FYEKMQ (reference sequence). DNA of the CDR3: TGTGCCAGCAGCTTAGTCGGGGCTCGGGGTTTTCACGAGCAGTACGTC. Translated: CASSLVGARGFHEQYV.

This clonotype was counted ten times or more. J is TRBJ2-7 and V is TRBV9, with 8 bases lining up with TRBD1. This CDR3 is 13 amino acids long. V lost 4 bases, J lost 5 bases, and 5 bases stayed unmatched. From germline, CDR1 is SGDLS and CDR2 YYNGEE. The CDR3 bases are TGTGCCAGCAGCCCTAACAGGGGGAACGAGCAGTACTTC. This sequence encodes CASSPNRGNEQYF.

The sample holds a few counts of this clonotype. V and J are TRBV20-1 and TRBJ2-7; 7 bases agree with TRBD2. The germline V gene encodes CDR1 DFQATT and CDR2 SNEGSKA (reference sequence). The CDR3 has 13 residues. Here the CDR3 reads CTLADPSSYEQYV. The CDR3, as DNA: TGCACTCTAGCGGATCCGAGCTCCTACGAGCAGTACGTC.